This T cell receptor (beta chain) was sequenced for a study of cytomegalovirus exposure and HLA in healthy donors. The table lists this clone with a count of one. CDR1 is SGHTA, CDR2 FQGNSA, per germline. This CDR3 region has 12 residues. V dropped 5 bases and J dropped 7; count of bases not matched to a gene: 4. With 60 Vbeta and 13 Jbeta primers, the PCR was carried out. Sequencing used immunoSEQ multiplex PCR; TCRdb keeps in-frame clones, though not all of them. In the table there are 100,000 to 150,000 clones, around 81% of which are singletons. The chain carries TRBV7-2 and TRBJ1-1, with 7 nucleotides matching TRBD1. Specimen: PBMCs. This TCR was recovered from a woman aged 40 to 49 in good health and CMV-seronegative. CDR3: CASSVQGIEAFF. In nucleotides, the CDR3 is TGTGCCAGCAGCGTACAGGGGATTGAAGCTTTCTTT.